Below are 7 T cell receptor beta chains sequenced from a single sample in a study of beta chain features in type 1 diabetes. Whole-study findings and limits: TCRB CDR3 length was moderately but significantly reduced in all four CD4+ subsets of Type 1 diabetes patients.

No antigen is known for these receptors. Investigators reverse transcribed all isolated RNA, so they sequenced expressed TCRB transcripts. Measured with immunoSEQ multiplex PCR; TCRdb has only the in-frame clones, and not every one. The profile shows under 300,000 clones, 20% of them singletons. Sequenced sample: naive CD4+ T cells from blood. The receptors derive from a woman in her thirties or forties with type 1 diabetes.

The chain joins TRBV30 to TRBJ1-4; 7 bases are a match to TRBD1. V dropped 1 base and J dropped 4; count of bases not matched to a gene: 6. The CDR3 has 15 amino acids. Germline assignment: CDR1 GTSNPN and CDR2 SVGIG (reference sequence). The CDR3 sequence is CAWSAIQGVNEKLFF. The CDR3 coding sequence is TGTGCCTGGAGTGCAATCCAGGGGGTTAATGAAAAACTGTTTTTT.

This clone was picked up a small number of times. This chain joins TRBV19 and TRBJ1-5; D possibly corresponds to TRBD1 (5 bases). The CDR3 length is 15 residues. Germline CDR1 reads LNHDA; CDR2 reads SQIVND (reference sequence). The V gene lost 3 bases and the J gene lost 0 bases, with 9 bases spanning the gap. CDR3 sequence (DNA): TGTGCCAGTAGTATTTCCGACAGTAGCAATCAGCCCCAGCATTTT. It is translated as CASSISDSSNQPQHF.

V usage is TRBV4-1 and J usage is TRBJ1-2, with a tentative D call TRBD1 (6 bases). Germline V CDR1 and CDR2: MGHRA, YSYEKL. The ends were cut back, 0 bases at V and 0 bases at J, with 14 bases in the middle. The CDR3 is 17 amino acids. The chain's CDR3 is CASSQDWTAQANYGYTF. CDR3 DNA: TGCGCCAGCAGCCAAGATTGGACAGCCCAAGCTAACTATGGCTACACCTTC.

The rearrangement links TRBV2 to TRBJ1-2; TRBD1 matches 11 bases. J was trimmed by 2 bases and V by 9 bases; bases with no gene match: 11. This CDR3 region has 16 residues. The germline V gene has CDR1 SNHLY and CDR2 FYNNEI. CDR3 region: CARRPGQGVGNYGYTF. The CDR3 region has the DNA TGTGCCAGAAGACCGGGACAGGGGGTAGGCAACTATGGCTACACCTTC.

V usage is TRBV7-3 and J usage is TRBJ2-7; weak D call: TRBD1 (5 bases). Germline values: CDR1 SGHTA, CDR2 FQGTGA. CDR3 size: 13 residues. Between the trimmed V and J ends, which lost 1 base and 5 bases, there was a span of 9 bases. The CDR3 bases are TGTGCCAGCAGCTTAAGCAGGGTCCACGAGCAGTACTTC. Translation: CASSLSRVHEQYF.

The table lists this clone with a few counts. The chain recombines TRBV30 with TRBJ1-2; TRBD1 matches 11 bases. Trimming cost V 5 bases and J 3 bases; bases outside gene matches: 2. Germline lookup yields CDR1 GTSNPN and CDR2 SVGIG (reference sequence). The CDR3 runs to 13 residues. CDR3 region: CAWGQGADYGYTF. CDR3 sequence (DNA): TGTGCCTGGGGACAGGGGGCGGACTATGGCTACACCTTC.

The V call is TRBV9, the J call TRBJ2-6, with D tentatively TRBD2 (5 bases). This CDR3 is built from 14 residues. Trimming pared 3 bases from V and 4 bases from J, leaving 8 bases between. Germline-derived CDR1 and CDR2 are SGDLS and YYNGEE. The CDR3 reads CASSARAGANVLTF. CDR3 coding DNA: TGTGCCAGCAGCGCGAGGGCCGGGGCCAACGTCCTGACTTTC.